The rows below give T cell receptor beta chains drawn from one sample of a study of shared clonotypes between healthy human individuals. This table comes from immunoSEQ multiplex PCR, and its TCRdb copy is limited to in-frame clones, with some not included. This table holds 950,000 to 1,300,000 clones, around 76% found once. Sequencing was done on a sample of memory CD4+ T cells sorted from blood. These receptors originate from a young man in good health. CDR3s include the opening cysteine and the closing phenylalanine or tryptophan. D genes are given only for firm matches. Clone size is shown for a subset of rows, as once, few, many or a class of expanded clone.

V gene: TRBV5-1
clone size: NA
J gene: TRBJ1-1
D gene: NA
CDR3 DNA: TGCGCCAGCAGCTTGGATGGCAGTCCTAACACTGAAGCTTTCTTT
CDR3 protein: CASSLDGSPNTEAFF

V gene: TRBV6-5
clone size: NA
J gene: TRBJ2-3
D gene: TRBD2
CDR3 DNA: TGTGCCAGCAGGGGACTAGCGGGGGGTAGTACGCAGTATTTT
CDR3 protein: CASRGLAGGSTQYF

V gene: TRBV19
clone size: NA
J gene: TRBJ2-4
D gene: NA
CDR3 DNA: TGTGCCAGTAGTATAGGCCCAGGAGATCGAAACATTCAGTACTTC
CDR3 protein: CASSIGPGDRNIQYF

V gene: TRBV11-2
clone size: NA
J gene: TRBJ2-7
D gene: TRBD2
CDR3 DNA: TGTGCCAGCAGCCACCGGGGCGGGGGGCCTTCCTACGAGCAGTACTTC
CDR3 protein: CASSHRGGGPSYEQYF

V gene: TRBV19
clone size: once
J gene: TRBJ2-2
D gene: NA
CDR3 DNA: TGTGCCAGTAGTATAGTATGGACCGGGGAGCTGTTTTTT
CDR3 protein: CASSIVWTGELFF

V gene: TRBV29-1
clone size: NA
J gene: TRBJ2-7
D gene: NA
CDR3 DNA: TGCAGCGTTGAAGTCAGACCGACCTACGAGCAGTACTTC
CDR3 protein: CSVEVRPTYEQYF

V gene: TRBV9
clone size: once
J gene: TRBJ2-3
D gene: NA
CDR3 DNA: TGTGCCAGCAGCGTAGATGGTTCTAGCACAGATACGCAGTATTTT
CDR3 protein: CASSVDGSSTDTQYF

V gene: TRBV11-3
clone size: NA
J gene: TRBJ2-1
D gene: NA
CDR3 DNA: TGTGCCAGCAGCTTTAGGGGTAAGGACACGCAGTTCTTC
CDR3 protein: CASSFRGKDTQFF

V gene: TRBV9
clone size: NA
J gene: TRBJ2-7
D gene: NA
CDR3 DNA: TGTGCCAGCAGCGTAGGGCCCACTGGATTCTACGAGCAGTACTTC
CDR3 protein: CASSVGPTGFYEQYF

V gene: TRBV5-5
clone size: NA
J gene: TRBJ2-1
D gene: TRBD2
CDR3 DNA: TGTGCCAGCAGCTCCCTAGCGGGGGGTAACAGTGGTGAGCAGTTCTTC
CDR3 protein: CASSSLAGGNSGEQFF

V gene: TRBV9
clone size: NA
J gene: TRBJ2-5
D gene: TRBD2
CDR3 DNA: TGTGCCAGCAGCCCCCCGCGACAAGGACTAGCGGGGGGAGAGACCCAGTACTTC
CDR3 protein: CASSPPRQGLAGGETQYF

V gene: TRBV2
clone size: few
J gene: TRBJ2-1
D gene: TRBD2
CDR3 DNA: TGTGCCAGCAGTGAAATCCTAGCGGGGGGGCATGATGAGCAGTTCTTC
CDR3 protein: CASSEILAGGHDEQFF

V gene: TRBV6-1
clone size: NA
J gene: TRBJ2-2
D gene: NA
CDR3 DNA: TGTGCCAGCAGTGATAGAGGGAGGAACACCGGGGAGCTGTTTTTT
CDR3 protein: CASSDRGRNTGELFF

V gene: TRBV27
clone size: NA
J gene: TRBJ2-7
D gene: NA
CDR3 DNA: TGTGCCAGCAGTTTATCCGCCTTGTACTACTCCTACGAGCAGTACTTC
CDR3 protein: CASSLSALYYSYEQYF

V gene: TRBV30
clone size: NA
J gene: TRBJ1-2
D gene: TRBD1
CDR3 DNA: TGTGCCTGGGGGGGGACAGGGTACTACACCTTC
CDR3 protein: CAWGGTGYYTF

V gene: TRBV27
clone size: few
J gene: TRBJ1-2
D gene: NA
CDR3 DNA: TGTGCCAGCAGCCCGGGCAGTTCCTATGGCTACACCTTC
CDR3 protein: CASSPGSSYGYTF

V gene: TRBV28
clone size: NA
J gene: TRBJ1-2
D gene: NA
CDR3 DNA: TGTGCCAGCAGTCTAGGGGGGGTTGGCTACACCTTC
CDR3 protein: CASSLGGVGYTF

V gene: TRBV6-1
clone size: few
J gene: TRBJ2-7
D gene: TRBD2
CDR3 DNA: TGTGCCAGCAGTGGTACTAGCGGGGGCACCTACGAGCAGTACTTC
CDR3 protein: CASSGTSGGTYEQYF

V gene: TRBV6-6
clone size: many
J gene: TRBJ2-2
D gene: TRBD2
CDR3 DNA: TGTGCCAGCAGGGGTTTCGGGACTAGCGGTACCGGGGAGCTGTTTTTT
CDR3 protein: CASRGFGTSGTGELFF

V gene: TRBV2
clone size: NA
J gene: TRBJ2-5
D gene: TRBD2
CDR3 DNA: TGTGCCAGCAGCATAGCGGGGGGGCGAGGAGAGACCCAGTACTTC
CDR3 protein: CASSIAGGRGETQYF

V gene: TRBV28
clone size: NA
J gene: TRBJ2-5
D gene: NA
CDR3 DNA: TGTGCCAGCAAGGGGTGGGACCAAGAGACCCAGTACTTC
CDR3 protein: CASKGWDQETQYF

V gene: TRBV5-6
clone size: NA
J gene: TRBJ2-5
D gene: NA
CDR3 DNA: TGTGCCAGCAGCTTGGGGCGGAATCAAGAGACCCAGTACTTC
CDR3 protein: CASSLGRNQETQYF

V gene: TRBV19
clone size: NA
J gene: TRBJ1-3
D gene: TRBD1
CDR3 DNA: TGTGCCACCCGGGGGGACAGTCCTGGAAACACCATATATTTT
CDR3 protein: CATRGDSPGNTIYF

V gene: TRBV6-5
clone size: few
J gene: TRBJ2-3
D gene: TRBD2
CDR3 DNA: TGTGCCAGCAGGCGGGGGACGGTGGGCACAGATACGCAGTATTTT
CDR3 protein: CASRRGTVGTDTQYF

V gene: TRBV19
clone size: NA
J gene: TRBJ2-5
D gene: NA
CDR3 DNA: TGTGCCAGTAGCCGAGATTGGACGGGGGCAGAGACCCAGTACTTC
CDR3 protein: CASSRDWTGAETQYF

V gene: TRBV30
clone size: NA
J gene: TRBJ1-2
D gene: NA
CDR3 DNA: TGTGCCTGGTCCCTCTCGGGGGGATATGGCTACACCTTC
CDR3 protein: CAWSLSGGYGYTF

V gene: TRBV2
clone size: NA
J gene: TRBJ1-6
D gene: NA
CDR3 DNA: TGTGCCAGCAGACCGGACGGGACGAGTTCACCCCTCCACTTT
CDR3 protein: CASRPDGTSSPLHF

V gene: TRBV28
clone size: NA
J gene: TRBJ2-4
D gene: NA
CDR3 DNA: TGTGCCAGCAGTTCTCCAGGGAGTCTAGCCAAAAACATTCAGTACTTC
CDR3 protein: CASSSPGSLAKNIQYF

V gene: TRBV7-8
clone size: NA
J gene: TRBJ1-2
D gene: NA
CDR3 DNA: TGTGCCAGCAGCCCCATAAGAGACTATGGCTACACCTTC
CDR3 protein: CASSPIRDYGYTF

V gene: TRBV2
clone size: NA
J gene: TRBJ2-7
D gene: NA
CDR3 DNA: TGTGCCAGCAGCCAAACTAACCGGGAGCAGTACTTC
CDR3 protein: CASSQTNREQYF

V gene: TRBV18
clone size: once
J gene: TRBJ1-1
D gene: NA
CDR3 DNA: TGTGCCAGCTCACCACCGGGGGGTTGGGAAGCTTTCTTT
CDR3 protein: CASSPPGGWEAFF

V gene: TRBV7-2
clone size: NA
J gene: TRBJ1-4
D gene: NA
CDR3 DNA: TGTGCCAGCAGCCTCGGACCAGGACTAAATGAAAAACTGTTTTTT
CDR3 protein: CASSLGPGLNEKLFF

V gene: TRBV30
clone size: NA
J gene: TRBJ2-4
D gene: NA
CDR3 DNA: TGTGCCTGGAGCCTTGGGACAACCCTAGCCAAAAACATTCAGTACTTC
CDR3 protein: CAWSLGTTLAKNIQYF

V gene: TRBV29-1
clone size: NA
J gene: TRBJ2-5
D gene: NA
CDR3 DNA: TGCAGCGTTCGTGACAGTCACCAAGAGACCCAGTACTTC
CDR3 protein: CSVRDSHQETQYF

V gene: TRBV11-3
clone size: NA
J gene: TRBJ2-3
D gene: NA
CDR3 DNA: TGTGCCAGCAGCTTAGCGGGAGCGCGGGAAGATACGCAGTATTTT
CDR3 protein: CASSLAGAREDTQYF

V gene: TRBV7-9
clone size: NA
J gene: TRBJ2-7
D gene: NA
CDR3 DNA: TGTGCCAGCAGCTTAGGACCTCTAGAGCAGTACTTC
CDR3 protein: CASSLGPLEQYF

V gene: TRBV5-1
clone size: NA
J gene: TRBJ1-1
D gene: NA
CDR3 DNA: TGCGCCAGCAGCTCGGGACCTCAAATGAACACTGAAGCTTTCTTT
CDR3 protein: CASSSGPQMNTEAFF

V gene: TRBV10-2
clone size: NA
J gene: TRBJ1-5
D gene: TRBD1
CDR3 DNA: TGCGCCAGCAGCCAGGGGGCGATACAGCCCCAGCATTTT
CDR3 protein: CASSQGAIQPQHF

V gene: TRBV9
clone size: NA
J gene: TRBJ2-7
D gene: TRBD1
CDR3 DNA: TGTGCCAGCAGCGCCGGGACAGGGCGATACGAGCAGTACTTC
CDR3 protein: CASSAGTGRYEQYF

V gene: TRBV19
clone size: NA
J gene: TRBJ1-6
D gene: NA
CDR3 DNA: TGTGCCTCCAAAGCCCCGGGACGGATGAATTCACCCCTCCACTTT
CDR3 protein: CASKAPGRMNSPLHF

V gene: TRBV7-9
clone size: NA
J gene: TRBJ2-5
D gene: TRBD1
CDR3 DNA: TGTGCCAGCAGCTTGTCAGGGGGCGTGAGGGAGACCCAGTACTTC
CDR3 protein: CASSLSGGVRETQYF

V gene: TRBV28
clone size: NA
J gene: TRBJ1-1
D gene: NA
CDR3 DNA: TGTGCCAGCAGTTTAAAGCGGGTGAACACTGAAGCTTTCTTT
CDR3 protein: CASSLKRVNTEAFF

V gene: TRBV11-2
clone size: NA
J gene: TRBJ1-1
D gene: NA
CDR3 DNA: TGTGCCAGCAGCTCTTACAGGGTGAACACTGAAGCTTTCTTT
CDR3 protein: CASSSYRVNTEAFF

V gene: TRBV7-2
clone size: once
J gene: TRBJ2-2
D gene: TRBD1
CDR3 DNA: TGTGCCAGCAGTCCTAACAGGGGTAACACCGGGGAGCTGTTTTTT
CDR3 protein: CASSPNRGNTGELFF

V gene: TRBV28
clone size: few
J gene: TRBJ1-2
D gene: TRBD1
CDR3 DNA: TGTGCCAGCACCCTGACAGGGAGTGGCTACACCTTC
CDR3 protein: CASTLTGSGYTF

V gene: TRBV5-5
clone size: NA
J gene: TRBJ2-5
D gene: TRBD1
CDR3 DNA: TGTGCCAGCAGCCATGGGACAGACAAAGAGACCCAGTACTTC
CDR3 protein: CASSHGTDKETQYF

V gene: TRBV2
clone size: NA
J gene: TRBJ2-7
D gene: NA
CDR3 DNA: TGTGCCAGCAGGGCGACAAGTTCCTACGAGCAGTACTTC
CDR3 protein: CASRATSSYEQYF

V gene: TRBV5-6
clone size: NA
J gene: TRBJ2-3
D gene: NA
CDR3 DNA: TGTGCCAGCAGCCGCCCGGCTAGCACAGATACGCAGTATTTT
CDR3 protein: CASSRPASTDTQYF

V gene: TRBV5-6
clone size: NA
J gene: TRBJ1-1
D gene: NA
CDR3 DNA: TGTGCCAGCAGCCATAGGGTATCGGACACTGAAGCTTTCTTT
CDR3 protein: CASSHRVSDTEAFF

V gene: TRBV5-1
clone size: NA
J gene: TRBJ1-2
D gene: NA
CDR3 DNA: TGCGCCAGCAGCTTGGAGAGTGGGGGAGGTGGCTATGGCTACACCTTC
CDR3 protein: CASSLESGGGGYGYTF